The entry below gives a single T cell receptor (beta chain) sequence along with its context. Its antigen is still unknown. The data derive from a study of T cell responses to AZD1222 COVID-19 vaccine. Study information: Analysis merged second doses at about 4 or about 12 weeks.

Study-wide results and caveats: A reported finding is that nearly half of spike-specific TCRs target unmutated variant regions.

The CDR3 covers 16 residues. Germline CDR1 reads SGHAT; CDR2 reads FQNNGV. Between the trimmed V and J ends, which lost 0 bases and 2 bases, there was a span of 12 bases. TCRdb's table, derived via immunoSEQ multiplex PCR, lists solely in-frame clones and lacks some. Here the sample spans about 200,000 clones, 80% to 90% being singletons. This receptor was obtained from an adult in good health. This sequence joins TRBV11-2 and TRBJ2-3; D is unresolved. Specimen: peripheral blood, collected on day 0 of AZD1222 vaccination. The DNA for the CDR3 is TGTGCCAGCAGCTTAGATCTCGGCAGGCACACAGATACGCAGTATTTT. Protein sequence: CASSLDLGRHTDTQYF. The full variable domain, completed using reference TRBV11-2 and TRBJ2-3, is EAGVAQSPRYKIIEKRQSVAFWCNPISGHATLYWYQQILGQGPKLLIQFQNNGVVDDSQLPKDRFSAERLKGVDSTLKIQPAKLEDSAVYLCASSLDLGRHTDTQYFGPGTRLTVL.